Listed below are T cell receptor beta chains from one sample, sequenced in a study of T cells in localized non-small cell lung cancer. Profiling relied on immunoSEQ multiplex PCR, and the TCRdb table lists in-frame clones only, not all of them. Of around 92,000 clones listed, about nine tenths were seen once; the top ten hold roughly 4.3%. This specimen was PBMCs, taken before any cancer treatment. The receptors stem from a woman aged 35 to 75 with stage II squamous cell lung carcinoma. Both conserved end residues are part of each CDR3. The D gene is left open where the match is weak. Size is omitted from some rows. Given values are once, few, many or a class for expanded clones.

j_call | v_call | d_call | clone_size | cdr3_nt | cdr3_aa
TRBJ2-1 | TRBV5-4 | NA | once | TGTGCCAGCAGCTCCGACAGGAACTCGGACAATGAGCAGTTCTTC | CASSSDRNSDNEQFF
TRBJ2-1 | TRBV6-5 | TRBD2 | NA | TGTGCCAGCAGCCGGACTAGCGGACCTTACAATGAGCAGTTCTTC | CASSRTSGPYNEQFF
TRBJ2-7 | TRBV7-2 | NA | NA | TGTGCCAGCAGCTTAGGACTACTGGCGGATCGCTACGAGCAGTACTTC | CASSLGLLADRYEQYF
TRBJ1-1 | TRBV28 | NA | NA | TGTGCCAGCAGTTTCCACAGAAGGAACACTGAAGCTTTCTTT | CASSFHRRNTEAFF
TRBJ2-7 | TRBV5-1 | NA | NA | TGCGCCAGCAGCTTGGAAGGCGAGCAGTACTTC | CASSLEGEQYF
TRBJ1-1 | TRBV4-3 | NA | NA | TGCGCCAGCAGCCAAGAGGCCAGGAGGACTGAAGCTTTCTTT | CASSQEARRTEAFF
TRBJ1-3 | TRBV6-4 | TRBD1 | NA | TGTGCCAGCAGTTGGTCCCGGGACAGGGTTAACAACCGGGCTGGAAACACCATATATTTT | CASSWSRDRVNNRAGNTIYF
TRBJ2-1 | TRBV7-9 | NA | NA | TGTGCCAGCAGCTTTGGGAAGGGGCAAGTAAATGAGCAGTTCTTC | CASSFGKGQVNEQFF
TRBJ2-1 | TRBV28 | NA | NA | TGTGCCAGCGGTCGCCCCGAACGTGAGCAGTTCTTC | CASGRPEREQFF
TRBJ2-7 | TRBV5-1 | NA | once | TGCGCCAGCAGCTTGGGCTCAGGACCCTCCTACGAGCAGTACTTC | CASSLGSGPSYEQYF
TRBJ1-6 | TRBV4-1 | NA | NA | TGCGCCAGCCACAGGACCGGGACCTCGGGGTCACCCCTCCACTTT | CASHRTGTSGSPLHF
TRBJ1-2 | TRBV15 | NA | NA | TGTGCCACCAGCAGAAACCGACAGTCGTCTAACTATGGCTACACCTTC | CATSRNRQSSNYGYTF
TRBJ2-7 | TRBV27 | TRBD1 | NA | TGTGCCAGCAGTTCCTCCGGGACAGGGTTCGAGCAGTACTTC | CASSSSGTGFEQYF
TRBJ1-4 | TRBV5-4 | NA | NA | TGTGCCAGCAGCCCCGGACTTAATGAAAAACTGTTTTTT | CASSPGLNEKLFF
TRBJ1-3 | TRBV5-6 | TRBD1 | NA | TGTGCCAGCAGCTTAGGGACAGGTATCTCTGGAAACACCATATATTTT | CASSLGTGISGNTIYF
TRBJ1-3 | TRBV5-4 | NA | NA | TGTGCCAGCAGCTTCGGGGGCGATTGGGGAAAGGGAAACACCATATATTTT | CASSFGGDWGKGNTIYF
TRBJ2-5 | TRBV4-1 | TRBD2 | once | TGCGCCAGCAGCCAAGGGGGACTAGCGGGCGGAGCGCTCCAAGAGACCCAGTACTTC | CASSQGGLAGGALQETQYF
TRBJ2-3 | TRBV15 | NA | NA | TGTGCCACCAGCAGAGATGCGGGTTGGGGCACAGATACGCAGTATTTT | CATSRDAGWGTDTQYF
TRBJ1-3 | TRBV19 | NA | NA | TGTGCCAGTAGTATATCATCTCTCTCTGGAAACACCATATATTTT | CASSISSLSGNTIYF
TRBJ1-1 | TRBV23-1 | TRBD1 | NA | TGCGCCAGCATCAAGGGGACGAGACAGGGGATGAAAAAGAACACTGAAGCTTTCTTT | CASIKGTRQGMKKNTEAFF
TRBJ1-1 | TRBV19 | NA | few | TGTGCCAGTAGCCTTCTCTTGGGACCCAACACTGAAGCTTTCTTT | CASSLLLGPNTEAFF
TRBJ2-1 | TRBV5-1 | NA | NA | TGCGCCAGCAGACGGAGCGGCCAGGATGAGCAGTTCTTC | CASRRSGQDEQFF
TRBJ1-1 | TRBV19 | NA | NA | TGTGCCAGCAGTGTGAGGCCCCGACAGGAGAACACTGAAGCTTTCTTT | CASSVRPRQENTEAFF
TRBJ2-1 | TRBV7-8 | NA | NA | TGTGCCAGCAGGCGGACAGATTACAATGAGCAGTTCTTC | CASRRTDYNEQFF
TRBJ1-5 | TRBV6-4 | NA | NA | TGTGCCAGCAGTGACCGCCCTGGCCTGGGCAATCAGCCCCAGCATTTT | CASSDRPGLGNQPQHF
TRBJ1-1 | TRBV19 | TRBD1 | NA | TGTGCCAGTAGTACGACAGGGGAAATAACTGAAGCTTTCTTT | CASSTTGEITEAFF
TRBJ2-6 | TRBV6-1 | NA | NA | TGTGCCACCCCCACCCCCGACTCTGGGGCCAACGTCCTGACTTTC | CATPTPDSGANVLTF
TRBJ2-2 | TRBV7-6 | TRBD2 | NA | TGTGCCAGCAGCTCTAAAGCGGGAGGGACCGGGGAGCTGTTTTTT | CASSSKAGGTGELFF
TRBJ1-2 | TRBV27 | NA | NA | TGTGCCAGCATGATACAGCTATGCTACACCTTC | CASMIQLCYTF
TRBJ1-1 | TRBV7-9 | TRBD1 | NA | TGTGCCAGCAGACGGACAGGGGTCGGAGCTTTCTTT | CASRRTGVGAFF
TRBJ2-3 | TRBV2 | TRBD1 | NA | TGTGCCAGCAGTGAATTCAGGGGGCTCACAGATACGCAGTATTTT | CASSEFRGLTDTQYF
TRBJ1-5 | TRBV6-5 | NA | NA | TGTGCCAGCAGTCCTCGAGGGGTAAGGAATCAGCCCCAGCATTTT | CASSPRGVRNQPQHF
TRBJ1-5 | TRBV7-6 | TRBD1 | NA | TGTGCCAGCAGCTTAGGAGGGGGCCTCGGGCAGCCCCAGCATTTT | CASSLGGGLGQPQHF
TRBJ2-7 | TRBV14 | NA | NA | TGTGCCAGCAGCCCTGTTACCAGCCCCTACGAGCAGTACTTC | CASSPVTSPYEQYF
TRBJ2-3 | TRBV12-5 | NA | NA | TGTGCTAGTGGTCCGAGCGGGAGCACAGATACGCAGTATTTT | CASGPSGSTDTQYF
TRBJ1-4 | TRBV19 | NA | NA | TGTGCCAGTAGTATCGGGGCAGGGGACAAAAAACTGTTTTTT | CASSIGAGDKKLFF
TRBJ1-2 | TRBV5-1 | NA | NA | TGCGCCAGCAGCCCGCCCCTGGGAATGAGCTACACCTTC | CASSPPLGMSYTF
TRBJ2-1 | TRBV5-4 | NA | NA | TGTGCCAGCAGCCAGGGGGGGGCAGCTGGGCAGTTCTTC | CASSQGGAAGQFF
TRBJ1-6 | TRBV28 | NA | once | TGTGCCAGCAGAAGACGGGAAAATTCACCCCTCCACTTT | CASRRRENSPLHF
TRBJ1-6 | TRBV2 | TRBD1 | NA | TGTGCCAGCAGCGCAGGGGACAGAGAGAATTCACCCCTCCACTTT | CASSAGDRENSPLHF
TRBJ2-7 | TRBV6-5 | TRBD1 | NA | TGTGCCAGCAGTTACTCGACAGGGGCCGTCCTGGACTTC | CASSYSTGAVLDF
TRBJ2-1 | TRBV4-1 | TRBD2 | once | TGCGCCAGCAGCCAAGGTGCGGGGGTAAGAAATGAGCAGTTCTTC | CASSQGAGVRNEQFF
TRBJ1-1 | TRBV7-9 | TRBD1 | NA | TGTGCCAGCAGCCAACGACAGGGGGTCCAAGCTTTCTTT | CASSQRQGVQAFF
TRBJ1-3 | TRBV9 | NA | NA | TGTGCCAGCAGCAATAGCCCCGCTCAGGACACCATATATTTT | CASSNSPAQDTIYF
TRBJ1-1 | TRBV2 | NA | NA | TGTGCCAGCAGTTCTTCAGGGGTTCTGGGCACTGAAGCTTTCTTT | CASSSSGVLGTEAFF
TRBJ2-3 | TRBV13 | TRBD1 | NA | TGTGCCAGCAGCTTAGGGACAGGGGGGAGGGATACGCAGTATTTT | CASSLGTGGRDTQYF
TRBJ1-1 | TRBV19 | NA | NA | TGTGCCAGTAGTATTTACGATGAAGCTTTCTTT | CASSIYDEAFF
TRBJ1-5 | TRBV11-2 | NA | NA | TGTGCCAGCAGCTCAGACAGAAATCAGCCCCAGCATTTT | CASSSDRNQPQHF
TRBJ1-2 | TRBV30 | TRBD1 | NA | TGTGCCTGGAGTGTCCCCGGGACAGGGCTTACTTCCTACACCTTC | CAWSVPGTGLTSYTF
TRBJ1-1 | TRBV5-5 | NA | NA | TGTGCCAGCAGCTTGAGGGACCTGAACACTGAAGCTTTCTTT | CASSLRDLNTEAFF
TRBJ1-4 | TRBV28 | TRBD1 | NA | TGTGCCAGCAGGGACCAGGGGGCTTATGAAAAACTGTTTTTT | CASRDQGAYEKLFF
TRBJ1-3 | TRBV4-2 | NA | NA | TGTGCCAGCAGCCAAGGGGCAGGGGCGGGAAACACCATATATTTT | CASSQGAGAGNTIYF
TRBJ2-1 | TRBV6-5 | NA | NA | TGTGCCAGCAGTTCGGGACTCAACTACAATGAGCAGTTCTTC | CASSSGLNYNEQFF
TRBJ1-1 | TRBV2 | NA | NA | TGTGCCAGCAGTGAAGGGGCAGGTCGAGCTTTCTTT | CASSEGAGRAFF